This is a list of T cell receptor beta chains from one sample in a study of blood T cells in healthy people across ages. TCRdb passed the 5' RACE reads through MiXCR, listing each CDR3 protein once. There are just under 550,000 distinct CDR3 sequences in the sample; 24% occur only once, and roughly 10% lies in the top ten. The same data also contributed to another study, on T cells of mothers and their children.

What was sequenced was blood. These receptors were taken from a boy between 10 and 17 years old in good health. Both conserved end residues are part of each CDR3. D genes are given only for firm matches. Clone size, where shown, is once, few, many, or a class for clones that have expanded.

TRBV3-1,TRBJ2-7,.,.,CASSQDAGLEDSYEQYF,TGTGCCAGCAGCCAAGATGCGGGGCTAGAGGACTCCTACGAGCAGTACTTC
TRBV7-9,TRBJ2-5,once,.,CACSLEGDYGRPQYF,TGTGCCTGCAGCTTAGAGGGGGACTACGGGAGACCCCAGTACTTC
TRBV14,TRBJ1-4,many,.,CASSRLNEKLFF,TGTGCCAGCAGCCGACTTAATGAAAAACTGTTTTTT
TRBV7-2,TRBJ1-1,few,TRBD1,CASSPRTGSTEAFF,TGTGCCAGCAGCCCCCGGACAGGGAGTACTGAAGCTTTCTTT
TRBV20-1,TRBJ1-5,once,TRBD1,CSASKQGDFQPQHF,TGCAGTGCTAGCAAACAGGGGGACTTTCAGCCCCAGCATTTT
TRBV29-1,TRBJ2-3,few,.,CSVVPGLVQDTQYF,TGCAGCGTTGTCCCTGGGTTAGTTCAGGATACGCAGTATTTT
TRBV11-3,TRBJ2-2,.,TRBD2,CASSPGLAGGPDDVPGELFF,TGTGCCAGCAGCCCCGGACTAGCGGGGGGGCCCGATGATGTACCCGGGGAGCTGTTTTTT
TRBV3-1,TRBJ2-1,.,.,CASSQDLPYNEQFF,TGTGCCAGCAGCCAAGACCTTCCCTACAATGAGCAGTTCTTC
TRBV10-3,TRBJ2-5,.,TRBD2,CAISESGGSHETQYF,TGTGCCATCAGTGAGTCGGGCGGGAGTCATGAGACCCAGTACTTC
TRBV28,TRBJ2-7,.,TRBD2,CASSGRTGGAEYF,TGTGCCAGCAGCGGGAGGACTGGCGGGGCGGAGTACTTC
TRBV4-2,TRBJ1-1,once,TRBD1,CASSQGTGIMNTEAFF,TGTGCCAGCAGCCAGGGGACAGGGATAATGAACACTGAAGCTTTCTTT
TRBV27,TRBJ2-1,.,.,CASSLGVGNEQFF,TGTGCCAGCAGTTTAGGGGTGGGTAATGAGCAGTTCTTC
TRBV12-3/TRBV12-4,TRBJ2-6,few,.,CASSSLRWGTESSGANVLTF,TGTGCCAGCAGTTCCTTGCGGTGGGGAACAGAAAGCTCTGGGGCCAACGTCCTGACTTTC
TRBV5-5,TRBJ2-7,few,.,CASSFGEWSYEQYF,TGTGCCAGCAGCTTCGGTGAGTGGTCCTACGAGCAGTACTTC
TRBV28,TRBJ2-7,.,.,CASSGLIGTYEQYF,TGTGCCAGCAGTGGGCTAATAGGTACCTACGAGCAGTACTTC
TRBV6-5,TRBJ1-4,few,.,CASKLGEKLFF,TGTGCCAGCAAGTTGGGTGAAAAACTGTTTTTT
TRBV29-1,TRBJ2-2,.,TRBD2,CSVRGLAGSGELFF,TGCAGCGTAAGGGGACTAGCGGGATCCGGGGAGCTGTTTTTT
TRBV5-6,TRBJ2-3,.,.,CASSQTGQQYF,TGTGCCAGCAGCCAAACCGGGCAGCAGTATTTT
TRBV20-1,TRBJ1-1,few,.,CSARNVGTKSIGTEAFF,TGCAGTGCTAGAAATGTTGGGACAAAATCGATAGGCACTGAAGCTTTCTTT
TRBV5-1,TRBJ2-7,few,TRBD2,CASSLKLAGSEQYF,TGCGCCAGCAGCTTGAAACTAGCGGGATCCGAGCAGTACTTC
TRBV2,TRBJ1-1,.,.,CASTSRGEIGEAFF,TGTGCCAGCACCTCTAGGGGGGAGATCGGTGAAGCTTTCTTT
TRBV20-1,TRBJ2-3,.,.,CSASGEIRTDTQYF,TGCAGTGCTAGCGGGGAAATCCGCACAGATACGCAGTATTTT
TRBV20-1,TRBJ2-7,.,.,CSASESSEIEQYF,TGCAGTGCTAGTGAGTCATCGGAAATCGAGCAGTACTTC
TRBV20-1,TRBJ2-3,few,TRBD2,CSASLAGGIGTDTQYF,TGCAGTGCTAGTCTAGCGGGAGGAATTGGCACAGATACGCAGTATTTT
TRBV12-3/TRBV12-4,TRBJ2-5,few,TRBD2,CASSLGSGGAYETQYF,TGTGCCAGCAGTTTAGGTAGCGGGGGGGCGTATGAGACCCAGTACTTC
TRBV7-9,TRBJ2-7,many,.,CASSFPDSSYEQYF,TGTGCCAGCAGCTTTCCGGACAGTTCCTACGAGCAGTACTTC
TRBV14,TRBJ1-6,.,.,CASSQARTTVGYNSPLHF,TGTGCCAGCAGCCAAGCTAGGACCACAGTGGGCTATAATTCACCCCTCCACTTT
TRBV5-1,TRBJ2-5,many,.,CASSFSTQETQYF,TGCGCCAGCAGCTTCTCGACACAAGAGACCCAGTACTTC
TRBV29-1,TRBJ2-5,.,.,CSVEIGTFAETQYF,TGCAGCGTTGAAATCGGAACATTCGCGGAGACCCAGTACTTC
TRBV7-9,TRBJ2-1,.,TRBD2,CASSRTSGSHYNEQFF,TGTGCCAGCAGTCGGACTAGCGGAAGTCACTACAATGAGCAGTTCTTC
TRBV4-3,TRBJ2-1,few,TRBD2,CASSQGTLGLAGVDEQFF,TGCGCCAGCAGCCAGGGGACACTGGGACTAGCGGGAGTCGATGAGCAGTTCTTC
TRBV7-9,TRBJ2-1,.,TRBD1,CASREKGTGENEQFF,TGTGCCAGCAGGGAAAAGGGGACAGGGGAGAATGAGCAGTTCTTC
TRBV12-3/TRBV12-4,TRBJ2-1,.,.,CASSLIGARGQFF,TGTGCCAGCAGTTTAATTGGGGCCCGGGGGCAGTTCTTC
TRBV4-3,TRBJ2-7,.,.,CASSQDVRAYEQYF,TGCGCCAGCAGCCAAGATGTTAGGGCCTACGAGCAGTACTTC
TRBV2,TRBJ2-2,.,TRBD2,CASSLQGLAGGPGTGELFF,TGTGCCAGCAGTCTCCAGGGACTAGCGGGAGGGCCTGGGACCGGGGAGCTGTTTTTT
TRBV29-1,TRBJ1-2,.,.,CSVRGLYGYTF,TGCAGTGTAAGGGGGTTATATGGCTACACCTTC
TRBV12-3/TRBV12-4,TRBJ2-7,.,.,CASSLFRGANEQYF,TGTGCCAGCAGTCTGTTTAGGGGTGCGAACGAGCAGTACTTC
TRBV28,TRBJ2-7,.,TRBD1,CATFLGGTYEQYF,TGTGCCACCTTCTTAGGGGGCACCTACGAGCAGTACTTC
TRBV30,TRBJ2-3,.,.,CAWRGIFITDTQYF,TGTGCCTGGAGAGGGATATTTATTACAGATACGCAGTATTTT
TRBV29-1,TRBJ2-7,.,.,CSVGQPSYEQYF,TGCAGCGTCGGACAGCCGTCCTACGAGCAGTACTTC
TRBV5-1,TRBJ1-2,.,TRBD1,CASSSGTGVYYGYTF,TGCGCCAGCAGCTCCGGGACAGGGGTATACTATGGCTACACCTTC
TRBV29-1,TRBJ2-1,many,TRBD2,CSVEVGRLAGVNEQFF,TGCAGCGTTGAAGTGGGGAGACTAGCGGGAGTGAATGAGCAGTTCTTC
TRBV7-9,TRBJ2-5,few,.,CASSLEMTQETQYF,TGTGCCAGCAGCTTAGAAATGACCCAAGAGACCCAGTACTTC
TRBV10-3,TRBJ2-3,many,.,CAISDLTETDTQYF,TGTGCCATCAGTGATCTTACGGAGACAGATACGCAGTATTTT
TRBV28,TRBJ2-4,few,TRBD1,CASSLIGTGVNIQYF,TGTGCCAGCAGTTTAATCGGGACAGGGGTAAACATTCAGTACTTC
TRBV27,TRBJ2-7,few,.,CASSRLERLYEQYF,TGTGCCAGCAGCCGCCTTGAGCGCCTCTACGAGCAGTACTTC
TRBV25-1,TRBJ2-1,.,TRBD2,CASSDPRTSGGDEQFF,TGTGCCAGCAGTGATCCACGGACTAGCGGAGGGGATGAGCAGTTCTTC
TRBV7-8,TRBJ2-1,.,.,CASSLYTGQYNEQFF,TGTGCCAGCAGCTTATACACGGGGCAATACAATGAGCAGTTCTTC
TRBV29-1,TRBJ1-1,few,.,CSATLLTGMNTEAFF,TGCAGCGCCACCCTTCTGACAGGCATGAACACTGAAGCTTTCTTT
TRBV4-1,TRBJ2-7,few,.,CASSQEVGESSYEQYF,TGCGCCAGCAGCCAAGAGGTAGGCGAGAGCTCCTACGAGCAGTACTTC
TRBV4-3,TRBJ2-4,.,.,CASSQDRDGRNIQYF,TGCGCCAGCAGCCAAGATAGGGATGGCCGAAACATTCAGTACTTC
TRBV5-1,TRBJ1-1,few,.,CASSLDGGNEAFF,TGCGCCAGCAGCTTGGACGGGGGGAATGAAGCTTTCTTT
TRBV7-2,TRBJ2-7,.,TRBD2,CASSPTSGGGSYEQYF,TGTGCCAGCAGCCCGACTAGCGGGGGGGGATCCTACGAGCAGTACTTC
TRBV20-1,TRBJ2-2,few,.,CSARQGGGWATGELFF,TGCAGTGCTAGACAAGGAGGGGGCTGGGCCACCGGGGAGCTGTTTTTT
TRBV15,TRBJ2-1,.,.,CATSRVTLYHEQFF,TGTGCCACCAGCAGAGTAACCCTGTACCATGAGCAGTTCTTC